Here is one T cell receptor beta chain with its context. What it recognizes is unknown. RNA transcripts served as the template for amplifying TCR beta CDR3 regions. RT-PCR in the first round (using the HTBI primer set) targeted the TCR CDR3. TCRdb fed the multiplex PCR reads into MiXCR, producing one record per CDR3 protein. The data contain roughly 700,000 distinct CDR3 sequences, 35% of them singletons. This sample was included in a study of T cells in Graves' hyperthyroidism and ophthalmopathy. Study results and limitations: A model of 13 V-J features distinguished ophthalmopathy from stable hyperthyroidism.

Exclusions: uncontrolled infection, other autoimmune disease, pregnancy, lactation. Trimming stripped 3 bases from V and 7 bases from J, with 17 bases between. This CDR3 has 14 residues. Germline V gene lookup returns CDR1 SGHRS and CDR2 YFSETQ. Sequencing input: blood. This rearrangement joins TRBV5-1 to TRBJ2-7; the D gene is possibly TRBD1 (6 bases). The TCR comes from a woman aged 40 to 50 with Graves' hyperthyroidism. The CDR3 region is CASSSGQGQWEQYF. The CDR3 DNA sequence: TGCGCCAGCAGCTCGGGACAAGGACAGTGGGAGCAGTACTTC.